Given below is one T cell receptor beta chain in context. This clonotype was counted many times. No cognate antigen has been identified for it. There are no base qualities to consult, and no much larger clone falls within one base. This record belongs to a study of CD8 T cells in ankylosing spondylitis (TCRdb year 2017). Study-level background: T cell receptor beta repertoires were profiled in healthy donors and ankylosing spondylitis patients so that disease-linked TCR variants could be found. The whole study cohort included some 100 healthy donors and 20 to 25 ankylosing spondylitis patients. Peripheral blood samples were taken, and synovial fluid was additionally collected from ankylosing spondylitis patients. Beyond this particular receptor, the publication reports: According to the report, matched synovial fluid samples from ankylosing spondylitis patients were significantly enriched for the disease-linked clones. Blood from ankylosing spondylitis patients appeared to be characterized by a TCR beta motif made up of seven or eight highly homologous amino acid variants. The disease-linked clones had a CD8+ phenotype and were found at relatively low frequencies in peripheral blood. Some TCR beta motif variants had previously been reported in synovial fluid and blood of reactive arthritis patients, which suggested common disease-initiation mechanisms.

Sequencing relied on an Illumina HiSeq 2500. Quantitative 5'-RACE with molecular barcodes was the method used to prepare the TCR beta libraries. The original pipeline was this. A new computational method based on a probabilistic model of VDJ rearrangement was used to identify disease-linked TCR variants. The raw public data were reprocessed by TCRdb itself: fastp quality trimming at Q25, MiXCR clonotype calling, in-frame beta chains only. Rows are combined by CDR3 protein, so each entry shows the most common genes and DNA. TCRdb, not the authors, supplied the V and J calls. The sample table records about 500,000 distinct CDR3 sequences; about 5.2% of these occur just once. The ten largest clones capture 3% to 4% of the sample. Via the germline V gene, CDR1 is LGHNA and CDR2 YSLEER. Trimming takes 0 bases from V and 1 base from J, and the germline ends sit 9 bases apart. The CDR3 numbers 16 residues from cysteine through phenylalanine. Of the read, only the CDR3 DNA is kept; its 48 bases are in frame from base 1.

The sequence came from a male donor with ankylosing spondylitis. Sequencing was carried out using blood, either unsorted or a sorted T cell fraction (not recorded which). Recombination joined TRBV4-3 with TRBJ2-2; the D segment cannot be called with confidence. The CDR3 region: CASSQEGPVNTGELFF. The nucleotide sequence reads TGCGCCAGCAGCCAAGAAGGTCCGGTGAACACCGGGGAGCTGTTTTTT.